These 2 T cell receptor beta chains share one sample of origin, sequenced in a study of T cell responses to AZD1222 COVID-19 vaccine (dated by TCRdb to about 2021). This sample's time point label indicates: about 28 days (+/-7) after the second vaccine dose. Library construction relied on the immunoSEQ multiplex PCR assay. TCRdb stores this immuneACCESS table with in-frame sequences only. Part of the clones is absent; in the studies checked, under half of the shortfall reflects unresolved V genes, and no reason is known for the rest. The sample includes more than 80,000 clones, with less than 95% observed a single time. The top ten clonotypes cover 8% of the sample. Material: peripheral blood, obtained 28 days after the second AZD1222 dose. Receptors were obtained from an adult who received the AZD1222 COVID-19 vaccine.

The chain recombines TRBV6-5 with TRBJ2-7; no clear D gene. The CDR3 is made up of 13 amino acids. Germline V CDR1 and CDR2: MNHEY, SVGAGI. V dropped 6 bases and J dropped 1 base, with 10 bases sitting between them. Here the CDR3 reads CASSLSGSYEQYF. DNA of the CDR3: TGTGCCAGCAGCCTTTCTGGTTCCTACGAGCAGTACTTC.

The chain is built from TRBV18 and TRBJ1-6; D is perhaps TRBD1 (5 bases). The CDR3 spans 14 residues. In germline, CDR1 is KGHSH, CDR2 LQKENI. V was clipped by 2 bases and J by 7 bases, with 9 bases between them. CDR3 region: CASSPAGLNSPLHF. DNA of the CDR3: TGTGCCAGCTCACCAGCAGGGCTGAATTCACCCCTCCACTTT.